This T cell receptor beta chain was sequenced in a study of response to subunit inactivated influenza vaccine. Overall study results and limits: The study's authors posited that every seasonal influenza vaccination enlists few new T cells.

TCRdb independently ran MiXCR on the RT-PCR reads; one entry per CDR3 protein. The table shows roughly 700,000 distinct CDR3 sequences, with approximately 15% occurring only once. In the case of this clonotype: Its target is unknown.

Germline CDR1 and CDR2: DFQATT and SNEGSKA (reference sequence). V was cut by 5 bases and J by 7 bases, with 8 bases left in between. The CDR3 loop spans 10 amino acids. Sequenced material: PBMCs from blood, taken about 12 days after vaccination. The TCR comes from a middle-aged man who received an inactivated influenza vaccine. V is TRBV20-1 and J is TRBJ1-1; D gene ambiguous. Here the CDR3 DNA reads TGCAGTGCTCGTAGGATTGAAGCTTTCTTT. Amino acids: CSARRIEAFF.